One sample yielded the 18 T cell receptor beta chains listed below, sequenced in a study of shared clonotypes between healthy human individuals. Sequencing was performed with immunoSEQ multiplex PCR; in TCRdb, only in-frame clones are kept and a portion is missing. The sample records some 2,100,000 clones, around 95% being singletons. Sequencing used naive CD4+ T cells sorted from blood. Regarding subset: CD45RA+ positively selected. These receptors all come from a man between 18 and 35 years old in good health.

This rearrangement joins TRBV28 to TRBJ1-2; tentative D call: TRBD1 (5 bases). Trimming took off 1 base at V and 8 bases at J, with 11 bases between the two ends. CDR3 length: 13 amino acids. In germline, CDR1 is MDHEN, CDR2 SYDVKM. CDR3 residues: CASSLSRVRGYTF. DNA of the CDR3: TGTGCCAGCAGTTTATCCAGGGTGAGGGGCTACACCTTC.

This clone was observed once. V is TRBV4-3 and J is TRBJ2-5; D unresolved. This CDR3 region has 13 residues. Germline CDR1 reads LGHNA; CDR2 reads YSLEER. V lost 0 bases, J lost 6 bases, and 8 bases lay in between. CDR3 DNA sequence: TGCGCCAGCAGCCAAGATCCTGTACAGACCCAGTACTTC. This gives the protein CASSQDPVQTQYF.

A remark on this clone: Here the CDR3 omits its conserved ending phenylalanine or tryptophan, so a read error is the likely source. It is unclear where the CDR3 begins or ends on the DNA, so no DNA is shown, and the CDR3 is as TCRdb lists it. The chain is built from TRBV7-3 and TRBJ1-1; no DNA check was done on the table's D call, TRBD1. The CDR3 is 12 residues long, ends included. Germline V gives CDR1 SGHTA, CDR2 FQGTGA. The CDR3 loop reads CASSSIQGPLAI.

V is TRBV10-3 and J is TRBJ2-3; 11 positions agree with TRBD2. Germline V CDR1 and CDR2: ENHRY, SYGVKD. Trimming at V came to 3 bases and at J to 5 bases, leaving 4 bases not matched to a gene. The CDR3 runs to 15 residues. The CDR3, as DNA: TGTGCCATCAGTGACCTAGCGGGGGGAATAGATACGCAGTATTTT. It yields the protein CAISDLAGGIDTQYF.

The chain recombines TRBV15 with TRBJ1-5; 9 bases map to TRBD1. With 0 bases clipped from V and 3 bases from J, the junction kept 12 bases outside the gene matches. The CDR3 is made up of 19 amino acids. CDR1 is LNHNV, CDR2 YYDKDF, per germline (reference sequence). This chain's CDR3 is CATSRDLVRGQGLNQPQHF. CDR3 coding DNA: TGTGCCACCAGCAGAGATCTGGTTCGCGGACAGGGGCTCAATCAGCCCCAGCATTTT.

The chain uses TRBV5-4 and TRBJ1-1; D gene uncertain. Between the trimmed V and J ends, which lost 0 bases and 1 base, there was a span of 10 bases. Germline lookup yields CDR1 SGHNT and CDR2 YYREEE (reference sequence). CDR3 length: 15 residues. CDR3 sequence: CASSLGGMGNTEAFF. The CDR3 region has the DNA TGTGCCAGCAGCTTGGGAGGCATGGGGAACACTGAAGCTTTCTTT.

The V and J genes are TRBV2 and TRBJ2-5, with 7 bases matching TRBD2. In germline, CDR1 is SNHLY, CDR2 FYNNEI. The CDR3 has 14 amino acids. Trimming removed 5 bases from V and 5 bases from J; junction bases left unmatched: 8. CDR3 bases: TGTGCCAGCAGTCCGGGACTAAAGATGGAGACCCAGTACTTC. Protein sequence: CASSPGLKMETQYF.

This chain links TRBV27 with TRBJ1-6; D unclear. The ends were cut back, 5 bases at V and 0 bases at J, with 17 bases in the middle. From germline, CDR1 is MNHEY and CDR2 SMNVEV (reference sequence). This CDR3 spans 18 amino acids. Written as DNA, the CDR3 is TGTGCCAGCAGTACACTCCGGACGGCGAGCTCCTATAATTCACCCCTCCACTTT. Amino acid sequence: CASSTLRTASSYNSPLHF.

V and J are TRBV27 and TRBJ1-5; maybe TRBD1 (5 bases). V lost 4 bases and J lost 5, with 21 bases in between. Germline CDR1 and CDR2: MNHEY and SMNVEV (reference sequence). This CDR3 spans 17 amino acids. This CDR3 is CASSSEFQGRGYQPQHF. The CDR3, as DNA: TGTGCCAGCAGTTCAGAGTTTCAGGGCAGAGGGTATCAGCCCCAGCATTTT.

The V call is TRBV11-2, the J call TRBJ1-1; D is possibly TRBD1 (6 bases). Trimming took 3 bases from V and 4 from J, leaving 12 bases between them. The CDR3 spans 14 residues. Looked up from germline, CDR1 is SGHAT and CDR2 is FQNNGV. The chain's CDR3 is CASSFGGPVTEAFF. The CDR3 region has the DNA TGTGCCAGCAGCTTCGGGGGGCCGGTCACTGAAGCTTTCTTT.

The chain links TRBV13 to TRBJ2-5; D tentatively reads TRBD1 or TRBD2 (5 bases each). V gave up 2 bases and J gave up 4 bases, with 11 bases separating them. CDR1 and CDR2 from the germline V gene are PRHDT and FYEKMQ (reference sequence). The CDR3 is 14 amino acids. The CDR3, as DNA: TGTGCCAGCAGCTTATCCGGGACCTCAGAGACCCAGTACTTC. This gives the protein CASSLSGTSETQYF.

The chain couples TRBV6-4 to TRBJ1-1; TRBD1 aligns across 7 bases. V lost 8 bases, J lost 2 bases, and 5 bases stayed unmatched. The germline gives CDR1 MRHNA, CDR2 SNTAGT. CDR3 length: 13 residues. The CDR3 loop is CASSGQINTEAFF. The CDR3 DNA reads as TGTGCCAGCTCGGGACAGATCAACACTGAAGCTTTCTTT.

Points on this clone: Other DNA sequences in this specimen translate into the identical CDR3. This sequence joins TRBV5-1 and TRBJ2-5; 12 bases line up with TRBD2. CDR1 is SGHRS and CDR2 is YFSETQ in the germline V gene. This CDR3 comprises 14 residues. Trimming cost V 3 bases and J 5 bases; bases outside gene matches: 2. The CDR3 nucleotides are TGCGCCAGCAGCTCTACTAGCGGGGGGGAGACCCAGTACTTC. It specifies CASSSTSGGETQYF.

The rearrangement links TRBV5-5 to TRBJ2-5; D possibly corresponds to TRBD1 (7 bases). The V gene lost 0 bases and the J gene lost 1 base, with 13 bases spanning the gap. The length of the CDR3 is 16 residues. Germline lookup yields CDR1 SGHKS and CDR2 YYEKEE (reference sequence). In nucleotides, the CDR3 is TGTGCCAGCAGCTTGGGCGGGACAGAGCTCCAAGAGACCCAGTACTTC. It translates to CASSLGGTELQETQYF.

This chain connects TRBV28 to TRBJ1-1; TRBD1 aligns across 7 bases. The V gene's germline CDR1 is MDHEN and CDR2 SYDVKM. The CDR3 covers 17 residues. V shed 8 bases and J 3 bases; nucleotides not matched to a gene: 18. The CDR3 DNA reads TGTGCCAGCTACCCAACCTGGGGACAGCTCTTTGACACTGAAGCTTTCTTT. The encoded protein is CASYPTWGQLFDTEAFF.

The rearrangement links TRBV7-8 to TRBJ1-5, with TRBD1 matching 8 bases. CDR3 length: 17 amino acids. Germline-derived CDR1 and CDR2 are SGHVS and FQNEAQ. The V gene end was trimmed by 0 bases and the J gene end by 3 bases; junction bases not matched to a gene: 7. The CDR3 sequence is CASSLARQGAPNQPQHF. In DNA form, the CDR3 reads TGTGCCAGCAGCTTAGCGCGGCAGGGGGCTCCCAATCAGCCCCAGCATTTT.

The gene calls are TRBV2 and TRBJ2-3; TRBD2 matches at 9 bases. The junction had 13 bases not matched to a gene; V was cut back by 6 bases and J by 3 bases. Per the germline V gene, CDR1 is SNHLY and CDR2 is FYNNEI. The CDR3 covers 17 residues. CDR3 sequence: CASRGRTPSGKTDTQYF. DNA of the CDR3: TGTGCCAGCAGGGGACGGACGCCTAGCGGGAAAACAGATACGCAGTATTTT.

The chain links TRBV30 to TRBJ2-7, with 8 bases lining up with TRBD1. The V gene end was trimmed by 1 base and the J gene end by 2 bases; junction bases not matched to a gene: 4. CDR1 is GTSNPN and CDR2 is SVGIG in the germline V gene (reference sequence). The CDR3 runs 14 residues. Written as DNA, the CDR3 is TGTGCCTGGAGTGGAGACAGGGGCGCCTACGAGCAGTACTTC. Translating it yields CAWSGDRGAYEQYF. The whole variable domain, remainder taken from reference TRBV30 and TRBJ2-7, is SQTIHQWPATLVQPVGSPLSLECTVEGTSNPNLYWYRQAAGRGLQLLFYSVGIGQISSEVPQNLSASRPQDRQFILSSKKLLLSDSGFYLCAWSGDRGAYEQYFGPGTRLTVT.